Below are 6 T cell receptor beta chains sequenced from a single sample in a study of metastatic and nonmetastatic thyroid tumors. TCRdb re-called the PCR reads with MiXCR. The data hold several thousand clones, with more than 25% observed a single time. Patients had received no treatment of any kind before thyroid surgery. Specimen: adjacent normal tissue. Every receptor here comes from a male donor with papillary thyroid cancer or a benign thyroid nodule (not recorded which). Some clones in this sample may be carry-over from other donors' samples.

In its sample, this clone ranks as medium-sized. The chain recombines TRBV7-2 with TRBJ2-3; 9 bases are shared with TRBD2. The CDR3 is made up of 14 amino acids. J gave up 3 bases and V 2 bases, and 0 bases lay outside the gene matches. Germline V gene data show CDR1 as SGHTA and CDR2 as FQGNSA. CDR3 residues: CASSLLAGTDTQYF. CDR3 sequence (DNA): TGTGCCAGCAGCTTACTAGCGGGAACAGATACGCAGTATTTT.

The rearrangement links TRBV2 to TRBJ2-2; 8 nucleotides align to TRBD1. Per the germline V gene, CDR1 is SNHLY and CDR2 is FYNNEI. The junction had 7 bases not matched to a gene; V was cut back by 0 bases and J by 16 bases. The CDR3 length is 13 residues. The CDR3: CASSEARTGRRFF. The CDR3 DNA follows: TGTGCCAGCAGTGAAGCACGGACAGGGAGACGGTTTTTT. Together with reference TRBV2 and TRBJ2-2, the CDR3 gives the full variable domain: EPEVTQTPSHQVTQMGQEVILRCVPISNHLYFYWYRQILGQKVEFLVSFYNNEISEKSEIFDDQFSVERPDGSNFTLKIRSTKLEDSAMYFCASSEARTGRRFFGEGSRLTVL.

This clone is judged medium-sized. V is TRBV28 and J is TRBJ2-3; D not resolved. Per the germline V gene, CDR1 is MDHEN and CDR2 is SYDVKM. V was clipped by 3 bases and J by 3 bases, with 13 bases between them. The CDR3 is 15 residues long. The CDR3 region has the DNA TGTGCCAGCAGTTTTCCCCCAAGCCTTACAGATACGCAGTATTTT. It yields the protein CASSFPPSLTDTQYF.

Many counts were recorded for this clone. The chain combines TRBV7-3 with TRBJ1-4; a weak D match, TRBD1 (6 bases). This CDR3 region has 14 residues. Trimming stripped 5 bases from V and 5 bases from J, with 12 bases between. Per germline, CDR1 SGHTA and CDR2 FQGTGA. The DNA of the CDR3 is TGTGCCAGCAGCCACAGGGTGGCCAATGAAAAACTGTTTTTT. Protein product: CASSHRVANEKLFF.

This clone is labeled medium-sized. V is TRBV25-1 and J is TRBJ1-2, with D possibly matching TRBD1 (6 bases). Germline loops: CDR1 MGHDK, CDR2 SYGVNS. The length of the CDR3 is 17 residues. V lost 1 base and J 4 bases, leaving 19 bases between the germline ends. For the CDR3, the DNA is TGTGCCAGCAGTGAATCGGGGACACAGGGAGTGGTCTATGGCTACACCTTC. This translates into CASSESGTQGVVYGYTF.

This clone was recorded many times. Written as DNA, the CDR3 is TGTGCCAGCAGCTTAGTGAGGATTCAGACTCAGACCCAGTACTTC. Translating it yields CASSLVRIQTQTQYF. The genes are TRBV7-2 and TRBJ2-5, with D unclear. Trimming pared 1 base from V and 6 bases from J, leaving 15 bases between. Germline CDR1 is SGHTA and CDR2 is FQGNSA. This CDR3 has 15 residues.